The 20 T cell receptor beta chains listed next were all sequenced from one sample in a study of blood T cell repertoires in COVID-19. Method: immunoSEQ multiplex PCR; TCRdb's copy keeps in-frame clones and lacks some. The sample includes approximately 250,000 clones, roughly 86% of them seen just once. The sequencing sample was made of peripheral blood. The source is a woman of 80 years or more with COVID-19, enrolled during active disease.

The rearrangement uses TRBV6-2 or TRBV6-3 and TRBJ1-2; a weak D match, TRBD1 (5 bases). V was pared by 2 bases and J by 5 bases, with 9 bases between. Germline V CDR1 and CDR2: MNHEY, SVGEGT. CDR3 length equals 13 residues. The CDR3 loop is CASSYPQGYGYTF. The CDR3 bases are TGTGCCAGCAGTTACCCGCAGGGATATGGCTACACCTTC.

The rearrangement joins TRBV3-1 (or the pseudogene TRBV3-2) to TRBJ1-3, with 9 bases matching TRBD1. Germline assignment: CDR1 LGHDT and CDR2 YNNKEL (reference sequence). V was clipped by 4 bases and J by 4 bases; unmatched bases: 8. The CDR3 loop spans 16 amino acids. The CDR3 region is CASSRTGTGTGNTIYF. The CDR3 nucleotides read TGTGCCAGCAGCCGTACCGGGACAGGGACAGGAAACACCATATATTTT.

This clone was found once. J is TRBJ2-4 and V is TRBV6-2 or TRBV6-3; TRBD2 is a possible D gene (5 bases). CDR3 length equals 12 residues. Germline assignment: CDR1 MNHEY and CDR2 SVGEGT. The germline V and J ends were trimmed by 5 bases and 11 bases, with 13 bases remaining between them. The CDR3 sequence: CASSPARALQYF. CDR3 DNA: TGTGCCAGCAGTCCCGCGCGGGCACTTCAGTACTTC.

The chain combines TRBV5-1 with TRBJ1-1, with D possibly being TRBD1 (6 bases). CDR3 length equals 15 residues. CDR1 SGHRS and CDR2 YFSETQ come from the germline V gene. V shed 3 bases and J shed 0 bases, with 12 bases lying between them. For the CDR3, the DNA is TGCGCCAGCAGCTCGGGTGGACAGATGAACACTGAAGCTTTCTTT. It specifies CASSSGGQMNTEAFF.

The genes are TRBV5-1 and TRBJ1-5; 8 nucleotides line up with TRBD1. The germline gives CDR1 SGHRS, CDR2 YFSETQ. The length of the CDR3 is 15 residues. Losses at the gene ends were 4 bases for V and 5 bases for J; bases not matched to a gene: 8. The DNA of the CDR3 is TGCGCCAGCAGCCTCGACAGGGGAAGTGATCAGCCCCAGCATTTT. It is translated as CASSLDRGSDQPQHF.

The CDR3 region is CSAGQTNTEAFF. The CDR3 DNA follows: TGCAGCGCTGGACAGACGAACACTGAAGCTTTCTTT. V is TRBV29-1 and J is TRBJ1-1, with D maybe TRBD1 (6 bases). This CDR3 region has 12 residues. V was shortened by 7 bases and J by 1 base, with 10 bases between the two germline ends. Germline V gives CDR1 SQVTM, CDR2 ANQGSEA.

This clone was recorded once. This same CDR3 is encoded by further DNA sequences in the sample. The genes are TRBV5-1 and TRBJ2-5, with D perhaps TRBD2 (7 bases). Between the trimmed V and J ends, which lost 2 bases and 5 bases, there was a span of 13 bases. There are 14 residues in the CDR3. The V gene's germline CDR1 is SGHRS and CDR2 YFSETQ. CDR3 bases: TGCGCCAGCAGCTTAGAGGGGGGGCGCGAGACCCAGTACTTC. This encodes CASSLEGGRETQYF. Full variable domain (outside the CDR3, taken from reference TRBV5-1 and TRBJ2-5): KAGVTQTPRYLIKTRGQQVTLSCSPISGHRSVSWYQQTPGQGLQFLFEYFSETQRNKGNFPGRFSGRQFSNSRSEMNVSTLELGDSALYLCASSLEGGRETQYFGPGTRLLVL.

The rearrangement joins TRBV19 to TRBJ2-5, with D possibly being TRBD2 (5 bases). Germline V CDR1 and CDR2: LNHDA, SQIVND (reference sequence). The CDR3 sequence is 13 residues long. Deletions cut 4 bases from V and 7 bases from J, with 13 bases between. The CDR3 spells CASSRTQEGTQYF. Written as DNA, the CDR3 is TGTGCCAGTAGTAGGACTCAAGAAGGGACCCAGTACTTC. The full variable domain, its missing parts supplied by reference TRBV19 and TRBJ2-5, is DGGITQSPKYLFRKEGQNVTLSCEQNLNHDAMYWYRQDPGQGLRLIYYSQIVNDFQKGDIAEGYSVSREKKESFPLTVTSAQKNPTAFYLCASSRTQEGTQYFGPGTRLLVL.

This chain connects TRBV5-6 to TRBJ2-1; 12 nucleotides match TRBD1. The CDR3 consists of 15 residues. The germline gives CDR1 SGHDT, CDR2 YYEEEE. The V segment lost 4 bases and the J segment 8 bases; nucleotides outside the gene matches: 7. CDR3 sequence: CASSLTGTGGYEQFF. CDR3 nucleotides: TGTGCCAGCAGCCTCACCGGGACAGGGGGCTATGAGCAGTTCTTC.

The chain carries TRBV7-9 and TRBJ2-7; D is possibly TRBD2 (5 bases). The V end lost 5 bases, the J end lost 6 bases, and 17 bases lay between the germline ends. CDR3 length: 14 residues. Germline loops: CDR1 SEHNR, CDR2 FQNEAQ (reference sequence). The CDR3 nucleotides read TGTGCCAGCAGCCCTTACGAGGGTCGAGGCGAGCAGTACTTC. Residues: CASSPYEGRGEQYF.

The chain has TRBV4-1 and TRBJ2-3; a weak D match, TRBD2 (7 bases). CDR1 MGHRA and CDR2 YSYEKL come from the germline V gene. V lost 3 bases to trimming and J lost 9 bases, with 22 bases between them. The CDR3 is 16 residues long. CDR3 DNA sequence: TGCGCCAGCAGCCAGAGGGGCGGGGGCCAACCTGACACGCAGTATTTT. Its translation: CASSQRGGGQPDTQYF.

The chain uses TRBV18 and TRBJ1-1; D is unclear. V shed 0 bases and J shed 5 bases, with 7 bases lying between them. The CDR3 extends over 13 amino acids. In germline, CDR1 is KGHSH, CDR2 LQKENI. CDR3 DNA sequence: TGTGCCAGCTCACCACCGGTCGAGACTGAAGCTTTCTTT. Encoded protein: CASSPPVETEAFF.

The genes are TRBV5-1 and TRBJ1-4, with 8 bases lining up with TRBD1. The V and J ends lost 3 bases and 4 bases, in that order; junction bases with no gene match: 2. From germline, CDR1 is SGHRS and CDR2 YFSETQ. The CDR3 totals 14 residues. This CDR3 is CASSSTGGNEKLFF. The CDR3 nucleotides are TGCGCCAGCAGCTCAACAGGGGGTAATGAAAAACTGTTTTTT. Combining the CDR3 with reference TRBV5-1 and TRBJ1-4 gives the whole variable domain KAGVTQTPRYLIKTRGQQVTLSCSPISGHRSVSWYQQTPGQGLQFLFEYFSETQRNKGNFPGRFSGRQFSNSRSEMNVSTLELGDSALYLCASSSTGGNEKLFFGSGTQLSVL.

V usage is TRBV6-5 and J usage is TRBJ2-7, with D perhaps TRBD2 (6 bases). Trimming shortened V by 6 bases and J by 0 bases, and 15 bases separated the two germline ends. From germline, CDR1 is MNHEY and CDR2 SVGAGI. This CDR3 spans 15 amino acids. The CDR3 is CASSAGGIGSYEQYV. In nucleotides, the CDR3 is TGTGCCAGCAGCGCCGGGGGAATAGGCTCCTACGAGCAGTACGTC.

The chain combines TRBV3-1 (or the pseudogene TRBV3-2) with TRBJ2-2, with D perhaps TRBD1 (5 bases). The CDR3 sequence is 15 residues long. The germline CDR1 and CDR2 sequences are LGHDT and YNNKEL (reference sequence). Trimming took off 1 base at V and 4 bases at J, with 10 bases between the two ends. The CDR3 reads CASSQVSGSTGELFF. The DNA of the CDR3 is TGTGCCAGCAGCCAAGTGTCAGGGTCCACCGGGGAGCTGTTTTTT.

V usage is TRBV29-1 and J usage is TRBJ1-1; D remains ambiguous. Trimming pared 4 bases from V and 5 bases from J, leaving 8 bases between. The CDR3 runs to 11 residues. CDR1 SQVTM and CDR2 ANQGSEA come from the germline V gene. In DNA form, the CDR3 reads TGCAGCGTTGGCCCCAGGACTGAAGCTTTCTTT. This translates into CSVGPRTEAFF.

This chain's CDR3 is CSASRRSGGKDTQYF. CDR3 DNA sequence: TGCAGTGCTAGTCGACGGAGCGGGGGGAAAGATACGCAGTATTTT. The chain has TRBV20-1 and TRBJ2-3; 9 nucleotides agree with TRBD2. Looked up from germline, CDR1 is DFQATT and CDR2 is SNEGSKA (reference sequence). V was pared by 3 bases and J by 5 bases, with 9 bases of the junction left unmatched. The CDR3 runs 15 residues.

The J gene is TRBJ1-3, the V gene TRBV6-2 or TRBV6-3, with 7 bases that match TRBD1. This CDR3 has 15 amino acids. Looked up from germline, CDR1 is MNHEY and CDR2 is SVGEGT. Unmatched junction bases numbered 4, after V lost 5 bases and J lost 0 bases. The CDR3 DNA reads TGTGCCAGCAGTCCCGGGACAGTCTCTGGAAACACCATATATTTT. Amino acid sequence: CASSPGTVSGNTIYF.

CDR3: CSVGTGAGNTIYF. The CDR3 DNA sequence: TGCAGCGTTGGAACAGGGGCTGGAAACACCATATATTTT. The gene calls are TRBV29-1 and TRBJ1-3; TRBD1 matches 7 bases. Unmatched junction bases numbered 2, after V lost 4 bases and J lost 2 bases. The CDR3 contains 13 residues. CDR1 is SQVTM and CDR2 is ANQGSEA in the germline V gene.

V gene TRBV28 combines with J gene TRBJ2-3; D perhaps matches TRBD1 (5 bases). In germline, CDR1 is MDHEN, CDR2 SYDVKM. Deletions cut 5 bases from V and 4 bases from J, with 13 bases between. There are 14 residues in the CDR3. DNA of the CDR3: TGTGCCAGCAGTATGGCAGGGTCGTCAGATACGCAGTATTTT. Translated, it gives CASSMAGSSDTQYF.